A selection of T cell receptor beta chains follows, all from one sample in a study of PD-L1 blockade in urothelial cancer. Assay used: immunoSEQ multiplex PCR; TCRdb lists only in-frame clones, some missing. This table has about 63,000 clones, roughly 76% appearing once. This material consisted of PBMCs, taken around atezolizumab (anti-PD-L1) treatment. The receptor source for this set is a man between 65 and 80 years old with urothelial cancer. The CDR3 runs from the conserved cysteine through the conserved F or W. Fields, in order: clone size, V gene, J gene, D gene, CDR3 DNA, CDR3 protein. The D gene is left open where the match is weak. Size is omitted from some rows. Given values are once, few, many or a class for expanded clones.

.	TRBV29-1	TRBJ1-3	.	TGCAGCGTTGAGTTGGCCGAAAGACAGGGAAACACCATATATTTT	CSVELAERQGNTIYF
once	TRBV27	TRBJ2-2	TRBD2	TGTGCCAGCAGTTTACTACTAGCGGGAGGGGGCACCGGGGAGCTGTTTTTT	CASSLLLAGGGTGELFF
.	TRBV11-3	TRBJ2-3	.	TGTGCCAGCAGCTTCAACGGAGAAGATACGCAGTATTTT	CASSFNGEDTQYF
.	TRBV7-8	TRBJ2-3	TRBD1	TGTGCCAGCAGACGCGGACAGGGGACGCAGTATTTT	CASRRGQGTQYF
.	TRBV29-1	TRBJ2-3	TRBD1	TGCAGCGTGATGACAGGGGGTAGCACAGATACGCAGTATTTT	CSVMTGGSTDTQYF
.	TRBV11-3	TRBJ2-7	.	TGTGCCAGCAGCCCCACATGGAGCTCCTACGAGCAGTACTTC	CASSPTWSSYEQYF
.	TRBV6-5	TRBJ1-5	.	TGTGCCAGCAGTACACAGGGATCCGGCAATCAGCCCCAGCATTTT	CASSTQGSGNQPQHF
.	TRBV29-1	TRBJ2-7	.	TGCAGCGTTGCTGACCCCGTTGACACGATCAGCTACGAGCAGTACTTC	CSVADPVDTISYEQYF
once	TRBV11-2	TRBJ1-1	.	TGTGCCAGCAGCCCTAAAACTATGAACACTGAAGCTTTCTTT	CASSPKTMNTEAFF
.	TRBV10-3	TRBJ1-6	TRBD1	TGTGCCATCAGGGGGACAGGGGATAATTCACCCCTCCACTTT	CAIRGTGDNSPLHF
few	TRBV6-5	TRBJ1-2	.	TGTGCCAGCAGTCCCCGCGAGGTTGACTATGGCTACACCTTC	CASSPREVDYGYTF
.	TRBV6-1	TRBJ2-7	.	TGTGCCACCACGATGACAGGATCTTACGAGCAGTACTTC	CATTMTGSYEQYF
few	TRBV25-1	TRBJ2-1	TRBD1	TGTGCCAGCATCGGACAGGGCACGTTCGGTGAGCAGTTCTTC	CASIGQGTFGEQFF
.	TRBV12-5	TRBJ2-1	.	TGTGCTAGTGGTCCCCCAGCGGACAATGAGCAGTTCTTC	CASGPPADNEQFF
.	TRBV7-2	TRBJ1-5	.	TGTGCCAGCAGCTTAGTTGGACAGCATAATCAGCCCCAGCATTTT	CASSLVGQHNQPQHF
.	TRBV12-2	TRBJ1-5	.	TGTGCAAGTCGCTTAGCCAAGATAGACAGGGAGAGAGGCAATCAGCCCCAGCATTTT	CASRLAKIDRERGNQPQHF
few	TRBV19	TRBJ1-3	.	TGTGCCACCTCGGGGGGCAGGGTCGATTCCCCGTCCACCTCTGGAAACACCATATATTTT	CATSGGRVDSPSTSGNTIYF
.	TRBV6-5	TRBJ2-3	TRBD2	TGTGCCAGCAACAGCGGGGGCCGGGGCGGGGATACGCAGTATTTT	CASNSGGRGGDTQYF
.	TRBV4-2	TRBJ1-2	.	TGTGCCAGCAGCCAAGCGAGAGGTGACTATGGCTACACCTTC	CASSQARGDYGYTF
.	TRBV5-4	TRBJ2-2	.	TGTGCCAGCAGCTTGGTTGCGGGAAGTAGCGGGGAGCTGTTTTTT	CASSLVAGSSGELFF
.	TRBV4-1	TRBJ1-1	.	TGCGCCAGCAGCCACAGGGAGGGAACCTCTGAAGCTTTCTTT	CASSHREGTSEAFF
.	TRBV6-4	TRBJ2-3	TRBD1	TGTGCCAGCAGTTTCCAGGGGGCGCGAACAGATACGCAGTATTTT	CASSFQGARTDTQYF
.	TRBV6-5	TRBJ1-5	.	TGTGCCAGCAGTAGCCCAGGACTCAATCAGCCCCAGCATTTT	CASSSPGLNQPQHF
few	TRBV19	TRBJ2-1	TRBD1	TGTGCCAGTAGTACGGGACAGGCCTACAATGAGCAGTTCTTC	CASSTGQAYNEQFF
.	TRBV6-1	TRBJ1-3	.	TGTGCCAGCAGCTCCATGGGAGGGTATGGAAACACCATATATTTT	CASSSMGGYGNTIYF
.	TRBV7-8	TRBJ2-7	.	TGTGCCAGCAGCTTTACCTACGAGCAGTACTTC	CASSFTYEQYF
.	TRBV10-3	TRBJ2-2	.	TGTGCCATCAGTGAGGGGGCTGGGGAGCTGTTTTTT	CAISEGAGELFF
.	TRBV25-1	TRBJ1-2	.	TGTGCCAGCAGTGAGGGGGCGGACTATGGCTACACCTTC	CASSEGADYGYTF